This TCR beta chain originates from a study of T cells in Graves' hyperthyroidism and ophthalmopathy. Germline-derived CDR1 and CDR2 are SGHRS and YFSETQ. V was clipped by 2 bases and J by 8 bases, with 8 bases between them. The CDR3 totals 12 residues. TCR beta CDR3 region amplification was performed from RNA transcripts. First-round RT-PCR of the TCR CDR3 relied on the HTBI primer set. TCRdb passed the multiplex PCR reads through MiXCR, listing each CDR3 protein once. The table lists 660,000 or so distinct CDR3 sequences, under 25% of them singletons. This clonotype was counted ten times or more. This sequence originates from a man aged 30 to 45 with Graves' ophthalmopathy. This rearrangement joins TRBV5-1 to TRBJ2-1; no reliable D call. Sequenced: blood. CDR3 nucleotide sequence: TGCGCCAGCAGCTTTAGGGCAGATGAGCAGTTCTTC. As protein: CASSFRADEQFF.